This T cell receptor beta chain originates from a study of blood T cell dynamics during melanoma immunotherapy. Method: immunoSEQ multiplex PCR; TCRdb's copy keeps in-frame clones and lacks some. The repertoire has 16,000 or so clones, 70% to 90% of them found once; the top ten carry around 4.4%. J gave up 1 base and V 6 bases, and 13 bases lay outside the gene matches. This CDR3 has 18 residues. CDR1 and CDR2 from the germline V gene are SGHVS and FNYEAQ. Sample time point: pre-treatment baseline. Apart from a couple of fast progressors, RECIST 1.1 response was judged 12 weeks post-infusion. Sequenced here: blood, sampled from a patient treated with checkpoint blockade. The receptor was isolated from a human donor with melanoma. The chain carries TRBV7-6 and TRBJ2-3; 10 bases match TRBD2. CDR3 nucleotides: TGTGCCAGCAGTCAGCTAGCGGGGGTCGGCCTGGGCACAGATACGCAGTATTTT. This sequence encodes CASSQLAGVGLGTDTQYF.